This T cell receptor (beta chain) emerged from a study of cytotoxic CD8 clonotypes in ibrutinib-treated CLL. Study details: Results showed about 25 partial and 2 complete responses; following median around 73 months, around 14 remained remitted, roughly twelve advanced. With a range of 6 to 36, the median treatment time before response samples were taken was 12 to 13 months.

This clone was found a few times. Its matching antigen is unknown. TCRdb's copy holds only in-frame clones and misses some; the assay was immunoSEQ multiplex PCR. The sample carries roughly 58,000 clones, nearly 55% recorded once. Study-wide findings and caveats: T-cell clonality at baseline went above that of age-matched healthy donors and rose and fell with circulating CD8+ T-cell counts.

V shed 0 bases, J shed 6 bases, and the junction held 14 bases outside the gene matches. Germline CDR1 is GTSNPN and CDR2 is SVGIG (reference sequence). This CDR3 comprises 17 residues. This specimen was PBMCs, taken at disease progression, from a patient treated with ibrutinib. The chain joins TRBV30 to TRBJ2-1; the match to TRBD2 covers 7 bases. This sequence was found in a human donor with chronic lymphocytic leukemia. CDR3: CAWSVMGRDYSTNEQFF. The CDR3 DNA reads TGTGCCTGGAGTGTAATGGGCCGGGACTATTCAACCAATGAGCAGTTCTTC.